Listed below are T cell receptor beta chains from one sample, sequenced in a study of T-cell reconstitution after alpha-beta-depleted transplantation in children. Via MiXCR, TCRdb re-called the PCR reads, giving one row per CDR3 protein. The sample consists of tens of thousands of distinct CDR3 sequences, 5.5% to 7.5% of them appearing once. The source material was PBMCs, mostly from graft donor cells, sampled 60 days after TCRalphabeta/CD19-depleted stem cell transplant. These receptors all come from a female patient aged 2-9 years who had a stem cell transplant for aplastic anemia, so the T cells may come from the graft donor. The CDR3 runs from the conserved cysteine through the conserved F or W. A D gene is named only where the DNA matches it firmly. Clone size is stated in some rows and not others, as once, few, many or a class when expanded.

V gene	clone size	J gene	D gene	CDR3 protein	CDR3 DNA
TRBV20-1	many	TRBJ2-7	-	CSAHPARTPFYEQYF	TGCAGTGCCCACCCTGCCCGGACTCCATTCTACGAGCAGTACTTC
TRBV2	medium-sized	TRBJ2-5	-	CASERTRNQETQYF	TGTGCCAGTGAGAGGACCCGAAACCAAGAGACCCAGTACTTC
TRBV7-9	many	TRBJ2-4	-	CASSSDSGNIQYF	TGTGCCAGCAGTTCCGACAGCGGGAACATTCAGTACTTC
TRBV5-1	many	TRBJ2-1	TRBD1	CASSKSGTESLEQFF	TGCGCCAGCAGCAAATCCGGGACAGAAAGCCTCGAGCAGTTCTTC
TRBV4-1	many	TRBJ1-1	-	CASSQESQVGTEAFF	TGCGCCAGCAGCCAAGAATCCCAAGTGGGGACTGAAGCTTTCTTT
TRBV18	many	TRBJ2-3	-	CASSPPSTDTQYF	TGTGCCAGCTCACCACCGAGCACAGATACGCAGTATTTT
TRBV7-6	many	TRBJ2-1	-	CASSLEGAGPAYNEQFF	TGTGCCAGCAGCTTAGAGGGGGCGGGACCGGCCTACAATGAGCAGTTCTTC
TRBV5-1	many	TRBJ2-1	-	CASSSLADEQFF	TGCGCCAGCAGCTCCTTAGCCGATGAGCAGTTCTTC
TRBV11-2	-	TRBJ2-1	TRBD2	CASSSQAGLAYNEQFF	TGTGCCAGCAGCTCCCAAGCGGGACTGGCCTACAATGAGCAGTTCTTC
TRBV28	-	TRBJ2-3	-	CASSLWKEDTQYF	TGTGCCAGCAGTTTATGGAAGGAGGATACGCAGTATTTT
TRBV29-1	many	TRBJ2-7	-	CSVEDGGPQQYF	TGCAGCGTTGAAGATGGGGGACCTCAGCAGTACTTC
TRBV5-1	many	TRBJ2-5	-	CASSRIGGLQETQYF	TGCGCCAGCAGTCGCATCGGGGGGCTACAAGAGACCCAGTACTTC
TRBV3-1	many	TRBJ2-1	TRBD2	CASSLSWAGGPNEQFF	TGTGCCAGCAGCCTATCTTGGGCGGGAGGGCCGAATGAGCAGTTCTTC
TRBV2	few	TRBJ2-7	-	CASLVDLTYEQYF	TGTGCCAGCTTGGTCGATCTCACCTACGAGCAGTACTTC
TRBV7-3	-	TRBJ2-1	TRBD1	CASSLNGQVGYNEQFF	TGTGCCAGCAGCCTCAATGGACAGGTAGGCTACAATGAGCAGTTCTTC
TRBV9	medium-sized	TRBJ2-1	-	CASSVGGYEQFF	TGTGCCAGCAGCGTAGGTGGGTACGAGCAGTTCTTC
TRBV11-2	few	TRBJ1-1	-	CASSLVGGDEAFF	TGTGCCAGCAGCTTAGTGGGGGGGGATGAAGCTTTCTTT
TRBV20-1	many	TRBJ1-4	-	CSARSAYGGQNEKLFF	TGCAGTGCTAGGTCGGCATACGGGGGGCAAAATGAAAAACTGTTTTTT
TRBV5-5	few	TRBJ2-7	-	CASSFQTVPEQYF	TGTGCCAGCAGTTTCCAGACTGTCCCCGAGCAGTACTTC
TRBV28	many	TRBJ1-1	TRBD1	CASSSNMGTGSNTEAFF	TGTGCCAGCAGTTCAAATATGGGGACAGGTTCCAACACTGAAGCTTTCTTT
TRBV7-9	many	TRBJ1-2	-	CASSSLPDYGYTF	TGTGCCAGCAGCTCCCTTCCCGACTATGGCTACACCTTC
TRBV7-6	many	TRBJ2-5	-	CASPPGQIQETQYF	TGTGCCAGCCCTCCTGGACAGATTCAAGAGACCCAGTACTTC
TRBV20-1	-	TRBJ1-1	TRBD1	CSAPDREAFF	TGCAGTGCTCCGGACAGGGAAGCTTTCTTT
TRBV18	many	TRBJ2-3	TRBD1	CASSPQGAAWDTQYF	TGTGCCAGCTCACCTCAGGGGGCCGCTTGGGATACGCAGTATTTT
TRBV24-1	many	TRBJ2-2	-	CATSDRRARGTGELFF	TGTGCCACCAGTGATCGCCGGGCGCGGGGCACCGGGGAGCTGTTTTTT
TRBV3-1	-	TRBJ2-2	-	CASSQYTEGRAGELFF	TGTGCCAGCAGCCAATATACTGAGGGCCGGGCCGGGGAGCTGTTTTTT
TRBV15	many	TRBJ2-2	-	CATSSTNVGELFF	TGTGCCACCAGCAGTACGAATGTCGGGGAGCTGTTTTTT
TRBV15	many	TRBJ2-3	-	CATSSPGASSTDTQYF	TGTGCCACCAGCAGCCCGGGAGCCTCTAGCACAGATACGCAGTATTTT
TRBV7-3	-	TRBJ2-1	-	CASSLTRTISYNEQFF	TGTGCCAGCAGCTTAACCCGGACAATCTCCTACAATGAGCAGTTCTTC
TRBV7-2	many	TRBJ2-2	TRBD1	CATTGGTNTGELFF	TGTGCCACCACAGGGGGAACGAACACCGGGGAGCTGTTTTTT
TRBV28	many	TRBJ1-2	TRBD1	CASTLLGTGATGGGYTF	TGTGCCAGCACTCTCCTGGGGACAGGGGCCACCGGAGGCGGCTACACCTTC
TRBV6-6	many	TRBJ2-3	TRBD2	CASSYPRLAGGTSTDTQYF	TGTGCCAGCAGTTACCCTAGACTAGCGGGGGGCACTAGCACAGATACGCAGTATTTT
TRBV2	few	TRBJ2-5	-	CASNVGGTQYF	TGTGCCAGCAACGTCGGCGGGACCCAGTACTTC
TRBV28	many	TRBJ1-5	-	CASSTGNQPQHF	TGTGCCAGCTCGACGGGGAATCAGCCCCAGCATTTT
TRBV11-2	many	TRBJ2-1	-	CASSFSNSNEQFF	TGTGCCAGCAGCTTCTCTAATTCAAATGAGCAGTTCTTC
TRBV5-1	many	TRBJ2-3	-	CASSLPGLRSTDTQYF	TGCGCCAGCAGCTTGCCGGGACTGCGAAGCACAGATACGCAGTATTTT
TRBV27	-	TRBJ1-6	-	CASSPPGGGGNSPLHF	TGTGCCAGCAGTCCTCCGGGGGGAGGGGGTAATTCACCCCTCCACTTT
TRBV27	many	TRBJ1-1	-	CASSTLPGNTEAFF	TGTGCCAGCAGTACGCTACCAGGGAACACTGAAGCTTTCTTT
TRBV5-1	-	TRBJ2-7	TRBD1	CASSWTGAEQYF	TGCGCCAGCAGCTGGACAGGGGCCGAGCAGTACTTC
TRBV3-1	-	TRBJ2-5	TRBD2	CASSQAGGPNF	TGTGCCAGCAGCCAGGCGGGAGGGCCCAATTTC
TRBV28	many	TRBJ2-7	TRBD1	CASSSVPGTGTPPYYEQYF	TGTGCCAGCAGTTCAGTCCCCGGGACAGGAACCCCCCCCTATTACGAGCAGTACTTC
TRBV5-1	many	TRBJ2-7	TRBD1	CASSWDRETYEQYF	TGCGCCAGCAGCTGGGACAGGGAAACGTACGAGCAGTACTTC
TRBV9	-	TRBJ1-6	-	CASSGLEGIGSPLHF	TGTGCCAGCAGCGGGCTTGAGGGGATAGGTTCACCCCTCCACTTT